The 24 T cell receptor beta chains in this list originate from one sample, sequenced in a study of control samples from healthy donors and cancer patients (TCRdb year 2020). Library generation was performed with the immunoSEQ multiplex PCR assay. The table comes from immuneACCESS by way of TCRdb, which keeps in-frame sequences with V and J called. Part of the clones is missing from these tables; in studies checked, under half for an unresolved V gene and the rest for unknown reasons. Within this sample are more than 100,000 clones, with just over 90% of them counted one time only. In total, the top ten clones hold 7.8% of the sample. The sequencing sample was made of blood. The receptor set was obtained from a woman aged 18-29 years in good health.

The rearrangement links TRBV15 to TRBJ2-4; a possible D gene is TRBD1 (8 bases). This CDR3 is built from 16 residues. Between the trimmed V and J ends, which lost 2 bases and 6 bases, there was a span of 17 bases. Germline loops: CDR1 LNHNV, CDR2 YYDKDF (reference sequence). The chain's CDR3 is CATSRTQGASGNIQYF. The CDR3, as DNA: TGTGCCACCAGCAGAACCCAGGGGGCTAGCGGAAACATTCAGTACTTC. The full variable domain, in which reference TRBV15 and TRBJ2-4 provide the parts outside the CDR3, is DAMVIQNPRYQVTQFGKPVTLSCSQTLNHNVMYWYQQKSSQAPKLLFHYYDKDFNNEADTPDNFQSRRPNTSFCFLDIRSPGLGDTAMYLCATSRTQGASGNIQYFGAGTRLSVL.

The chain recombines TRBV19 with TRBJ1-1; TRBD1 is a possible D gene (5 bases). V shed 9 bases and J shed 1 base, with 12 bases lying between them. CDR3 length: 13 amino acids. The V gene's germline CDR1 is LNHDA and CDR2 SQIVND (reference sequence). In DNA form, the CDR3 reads TGTGCCAGCCTCGGGGCAACGAACACTGAAGCTTTCTTT. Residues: CASLGATNTEAFF.

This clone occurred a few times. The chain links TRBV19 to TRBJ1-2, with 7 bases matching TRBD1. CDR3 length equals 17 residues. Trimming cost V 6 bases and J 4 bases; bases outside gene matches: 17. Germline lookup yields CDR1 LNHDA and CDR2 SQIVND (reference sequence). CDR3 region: CASSNSLPTGRAYGYTF. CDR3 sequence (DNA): TGTGCCAGTAGCAATTCCCTCCCGACAGGGAGGGCCTATGGCTACACCTTC.

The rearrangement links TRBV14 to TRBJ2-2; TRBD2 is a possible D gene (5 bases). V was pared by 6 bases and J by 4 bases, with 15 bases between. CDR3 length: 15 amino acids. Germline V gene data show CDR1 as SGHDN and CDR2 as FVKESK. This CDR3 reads CASRPTGSITGELFF. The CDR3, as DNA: TGTGCCAGCAGACCTACGGGGTCTATCACCGGGGAGCTGTTTTTT.

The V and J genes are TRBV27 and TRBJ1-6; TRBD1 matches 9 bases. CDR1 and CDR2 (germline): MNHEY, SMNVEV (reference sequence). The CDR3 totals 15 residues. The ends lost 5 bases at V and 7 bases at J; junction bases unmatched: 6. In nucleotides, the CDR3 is TGTGCCAGCAGTCGGGGACAGGGCTCCAATTCACCCCTCCACTTT. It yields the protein CASSRGQGSNSPLHF.

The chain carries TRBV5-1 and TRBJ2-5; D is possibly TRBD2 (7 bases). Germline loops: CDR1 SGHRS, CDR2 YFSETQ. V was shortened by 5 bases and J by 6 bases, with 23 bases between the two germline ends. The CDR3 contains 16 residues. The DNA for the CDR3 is TGCGCCAGCAGTTCTTCCCCCGGGGGGCCGGTAAAGACCCAGTACTTC. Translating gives CASSSSPGGPVKTQYF.

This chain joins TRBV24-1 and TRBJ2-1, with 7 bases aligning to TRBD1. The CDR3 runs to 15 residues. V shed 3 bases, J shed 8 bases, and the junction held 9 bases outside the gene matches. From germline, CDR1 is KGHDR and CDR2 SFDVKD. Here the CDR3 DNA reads TGTGCCACCAGTGATCCCCGACAGGGTACCGATGAGCAGTTCTTC. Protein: CATSDPRQGTDEQFF.

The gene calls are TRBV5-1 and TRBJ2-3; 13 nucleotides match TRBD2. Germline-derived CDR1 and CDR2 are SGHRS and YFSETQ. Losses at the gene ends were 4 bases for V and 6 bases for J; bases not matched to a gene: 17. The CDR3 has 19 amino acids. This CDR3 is CASSARLAGGTTFLDTQYF. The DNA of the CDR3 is TGCGCCAGCAGCGCTAGACTAGCGGGGGGAACTACGTTTTTGGATACGCAGTATTTT.

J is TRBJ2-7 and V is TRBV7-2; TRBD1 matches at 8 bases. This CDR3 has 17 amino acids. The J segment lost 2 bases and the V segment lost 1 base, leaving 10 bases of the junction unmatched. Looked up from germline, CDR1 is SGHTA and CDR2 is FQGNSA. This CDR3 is CASSLEVIPGGTYEQYF. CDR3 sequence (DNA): TGTGCCAGCAGCTTAGAGGTGATACCAGGGGGCACCTACGAGCAGTACTTC.

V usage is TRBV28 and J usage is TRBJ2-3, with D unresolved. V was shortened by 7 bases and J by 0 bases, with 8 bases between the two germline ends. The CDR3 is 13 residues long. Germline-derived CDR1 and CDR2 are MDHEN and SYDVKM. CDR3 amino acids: CASKVASTDTQYF. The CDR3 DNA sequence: TGTGCCAGCAAGGTCGCTAGCACAGATACGCAGTATTTT.

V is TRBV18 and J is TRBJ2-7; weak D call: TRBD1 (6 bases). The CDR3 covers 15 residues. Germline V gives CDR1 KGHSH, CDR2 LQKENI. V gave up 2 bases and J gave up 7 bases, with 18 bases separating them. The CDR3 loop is CASSPNEVRGREQYF. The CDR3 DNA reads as TGTGCCAGCTCACCAAATGAAGTCAGGGGTCGAGAGCAGTACTTC.

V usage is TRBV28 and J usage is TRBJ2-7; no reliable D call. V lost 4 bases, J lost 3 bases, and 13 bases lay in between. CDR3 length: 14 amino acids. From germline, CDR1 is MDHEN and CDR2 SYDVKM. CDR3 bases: TGTGCCAGCAGTTACACTCCTAAGGGCTACGAGCAGTACTTC. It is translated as CASSYTPKGYEQYF.

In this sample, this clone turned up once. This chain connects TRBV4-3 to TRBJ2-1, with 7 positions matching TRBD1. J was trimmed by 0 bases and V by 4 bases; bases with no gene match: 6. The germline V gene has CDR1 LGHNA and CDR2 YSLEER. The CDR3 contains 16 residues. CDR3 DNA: TGCGCCAGCAGCCTCACAGGGGTGGGCTCCTACAATGAGCAGTTCTTC. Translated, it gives CASSLTGVGSYNEQFF.

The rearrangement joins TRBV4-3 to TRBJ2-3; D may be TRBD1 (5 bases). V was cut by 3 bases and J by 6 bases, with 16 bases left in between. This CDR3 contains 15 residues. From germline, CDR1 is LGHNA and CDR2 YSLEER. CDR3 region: CASSQVVHQGDTQYF. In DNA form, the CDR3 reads TGCGCCAGCAGCCAGGTAGTACATCAGGGTGATACGCAGTATTTT.

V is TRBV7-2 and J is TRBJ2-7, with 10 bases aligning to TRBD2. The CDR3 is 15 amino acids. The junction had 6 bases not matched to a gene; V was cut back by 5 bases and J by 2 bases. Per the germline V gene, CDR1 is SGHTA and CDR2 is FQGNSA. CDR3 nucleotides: TGTGCCAGCAGCCCCGGACTAGCGGAGACCTACGAGCAGTACTTC. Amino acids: CASSPGLAETYEQYF.

CDR3 DNA: TGTGCCAGCAGTTACTCGGCCGCCCGGCTGGATCTCTACGAGCAGTACTTC. As protein: CASSYSAARLDLYEQYF. The chain carries TRBV6-2 or TRBV6-3 and TRBJ2-7; D is unresolved. The germline V and J ends were trimmed by 0 bases and 3 bases, with 18 bases remaining between them. Germline loops: CDR1 MNHEY, CDR2 SVGEGT. The CDR3 has 17 residues.

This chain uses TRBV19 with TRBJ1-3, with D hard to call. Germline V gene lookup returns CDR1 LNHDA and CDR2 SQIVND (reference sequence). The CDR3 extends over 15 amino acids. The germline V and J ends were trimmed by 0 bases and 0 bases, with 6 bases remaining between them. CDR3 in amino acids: CASSIDRSSGNTIYF. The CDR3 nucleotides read TGTGCCAGTAGTATAGACAGGTCCTCTGGAAACACCATATATTTT.

The DNA for the CDR3 is TGTGCCAGCAGCCCCTACTTTGGTAGCTCCTACAATGAGCAGTTCTTC. Protein product: CASSPYFGSSYNEQFF. The chain joins TRBV6-2 or TRBV6-3 to TRBJ2-1; D unclear. The CDR3 sequence is 16 residues long. V was trimmed by 6 bases and J by 0 bases, leaving 15 bases between them. CDR1 and CDR2 from the germline V gene are MNHEY and SVGEGT.

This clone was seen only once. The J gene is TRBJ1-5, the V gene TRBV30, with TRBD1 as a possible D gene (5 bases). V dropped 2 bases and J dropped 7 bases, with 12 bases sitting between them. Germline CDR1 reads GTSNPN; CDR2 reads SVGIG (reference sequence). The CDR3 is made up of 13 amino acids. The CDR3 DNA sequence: TGTGCCTGGAGTAGGGGAGGTGAACAGCCCCAGCATTTT. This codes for CAWSRGGEQPQHF. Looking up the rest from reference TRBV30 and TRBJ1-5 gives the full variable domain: SQTIHQWPATLVQPVGSPLSLECTVEGTSNPNLYWYRQAAGRGLQLLFYSVGIGQISSEVPQNLSASRPQDRQFILSSKKLLLSDSGFYLCAWSRGGEQPQHFGDGTRLSIL.

The CDR3: CASSFSGTSGNRKFF. The CDR3 region has the DNA TGTGCCAGCAGCTTCTCCGGGACTAGCGGGAATAGAAAGTTCTTC. V is TRBV7-3 and J is TRBJ2-1; 13 bases fit TRBD2. This CDR3 region has 15 residues. J gave up 14 bases and V 3 bases, and 10 bases lay outside the gene matches. Germline V gene lookup returns CDR1 SGHTA and CDR2 FQGTGA.

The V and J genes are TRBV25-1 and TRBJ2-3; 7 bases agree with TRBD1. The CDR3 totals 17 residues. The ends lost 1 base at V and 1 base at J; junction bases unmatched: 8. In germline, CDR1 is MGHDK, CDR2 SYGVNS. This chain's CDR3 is CASSELGTGVRTDTQYF. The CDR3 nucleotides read TGTGCCAGCAGTGAATTGGGTACAGGGGTGCGCACAGATACGCAGTATTTT.

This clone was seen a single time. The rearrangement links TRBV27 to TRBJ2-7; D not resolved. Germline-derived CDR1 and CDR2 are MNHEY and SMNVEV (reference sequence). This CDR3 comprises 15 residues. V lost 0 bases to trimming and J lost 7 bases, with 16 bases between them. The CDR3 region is CASSLSLTNQGEQYF. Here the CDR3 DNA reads TGTGCCAGCAGTTTATCGTTGACAAACCAAGGGGAGCAGTACTTC.

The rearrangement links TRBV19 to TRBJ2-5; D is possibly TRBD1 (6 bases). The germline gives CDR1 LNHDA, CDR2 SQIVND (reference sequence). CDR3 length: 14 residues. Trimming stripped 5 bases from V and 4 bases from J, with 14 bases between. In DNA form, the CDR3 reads TGTGCCAGTAGTCTCGGCAGGGGTCGAGAGACCCAGTACTTC. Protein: CASSLGRGRETQYF. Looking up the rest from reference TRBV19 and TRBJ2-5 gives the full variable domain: DGGITQSPKYLFRKEGQNVTLSCEQNLNHDAMYWYRQDPGQGLRLIYYSQIVNDFQKGDIAEGYSVSREKKESFPLTVTSAQKNPTAFYLCASSLGRGRETQYFGPGTRLLVL.

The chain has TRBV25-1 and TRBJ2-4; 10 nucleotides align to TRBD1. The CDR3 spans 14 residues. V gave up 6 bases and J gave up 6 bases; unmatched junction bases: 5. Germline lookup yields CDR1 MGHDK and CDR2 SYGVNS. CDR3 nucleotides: TGTGCCAGCAGGCCGACAGGGGGCAGAAACATTCAGTACTTC. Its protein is CASRPTGGRNIQYF.